Here is one T cell receptor beta chain with its context. Its target is unknown. If no ophthalmopathy progression occurred within 18 months, Graves' hyperthyroidism was stable. V lost 1 base, J lost 11 bases, and 4 bases stayed unmatched. This CDR3 is 13 amino acids long. From germline, CDR1 is MNHEY and CDR2 SMNVEV (reference sequence). This sample stems from a study of T cells in Graves' hyperthyroidism and ophthalmopathy. Study-level findings and limits: Through a model of 13 V-J features, ophthalmopathy was separated from stable hyperthyroidism.

Researchers amplified the TCR beta CDR3 regions from RNA transcripts. Using the HTBI primer set, a first-round RT-PCR was run on the TCR CDR3. TCRdb redid the calling of the multiplex PCR reads with MiXCR, one entry per CDR3 protein. Among nearly 750,000 distinct CDR3 sequences listed, just over 35% were seen once. The sequence derives from a woman aged 40 to 49 with Graves' hyperthyroidism. The sample was blood. The V and J genes are TRBV27 and TRBJ1-1; TRBD1 matches 10 bases. CDR3 DNA: TGTGCCAGCAGTTTATGGGGACAGGGGATCGCTTTCTTT. This gives the protein CASSLWGQGIAFF.